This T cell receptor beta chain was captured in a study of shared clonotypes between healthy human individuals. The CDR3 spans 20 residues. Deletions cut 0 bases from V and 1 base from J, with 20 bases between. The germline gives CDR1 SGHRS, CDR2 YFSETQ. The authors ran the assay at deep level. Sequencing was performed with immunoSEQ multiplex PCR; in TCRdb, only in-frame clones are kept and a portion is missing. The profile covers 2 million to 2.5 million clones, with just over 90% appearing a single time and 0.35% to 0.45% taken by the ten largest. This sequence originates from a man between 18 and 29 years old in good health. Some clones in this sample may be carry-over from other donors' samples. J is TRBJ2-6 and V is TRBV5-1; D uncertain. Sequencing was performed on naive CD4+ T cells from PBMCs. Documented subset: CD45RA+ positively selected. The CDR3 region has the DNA TGCGCCAGCAGCTTGGCTGTTATGTCAGGTCGCCTGTCTGGGGCCAACGTCCTGACTTTC. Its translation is CASSLAVMSGRLSGANVLTF.